Following are 31 T cell receptor beta chains from one sample sequenced in a study of resident and recirculating memory T cells in vitiligo. This table comes from immunoSEQ multiplex PCR, and its TCRdb copy is limited to in-frame clones, with some not included. Of around 40,000 clones listed, around 90% are singletons. Sample: blood. The receptors here all came from a male donor with vitiligo.

This chain uses TRBV27 with TRBJ2-1, with 13 bases that match TRBD2. V was pared by 5 bases and J by 10 bases, with 8 bases of the junction left unmatched. The CDR3 is made up of 15 amino acids. Germline CDR1 is MNHEY and CDR2 is SMNVEV (reference sequence). CDR3: CASSLGTSGVKEQFF. The CDR3 coding sequence is TGTGCCAGCAGTCTCGGGACTAGCGGGGTCAAGGAGCAGTTCTTC.

The chain recombines TRBV7-9 with TRBJ2-7, with TRBD1 identical over 10 bases. The CDR3 runs to 16 residues. Germline V gene data show CDR1 as SEHNR and CDR2 as FQNEAQ (reference sequence). Trimming took 8 bases from V and 7 from J; bases not matched to a gene: 17. CDR3 sequence: CASGYKTGGEGGEQYF. For the CDR3, the DNA is TGTGCCAGCGGATACAAGACAGGGGGCGAGGGCGGGGAGCAGTACTTC.

The rearrangement uses TRBV15 and TRBJ1-5, with 8 nucleotides matching TRBD1. The CDR3 is 15 residues long. V lost 4 bases, J lost 4 bases, and 6 bases stayed unmatched. The germline gives CDR1 LNHNV, CDR2 YYDKDF (reference sequence). The CDR3 region is CATSTRTGPNQPQHF. The CDR3 DNA is TGTGCCACCAGCACCCGGACAGGGCCGAATCAGCCCCAGCATTTT.

The chain uses TRBV5-1 and TRBJ2-3; D is perhaps TRBD1 (6 bases). The CDR3 has 16 amino acids. Germline V gene sequence: CDR1 SGHRS, CDR2 YFSETQ. Trimming shortened V by 4 bases and J by 3 bases, and 18 bases separated the two germline ends. CDR3 sequence (DNA): TGCGCCAGCAGCGTAGGAACAGGGCTAGTAACAGATACGCAGTATTTT. Translating it yields CASSVGTGLVTDTQYF.

V is TRBV5-1 and J is TRBJ2-7; maybe TRBD1 (6 bases). The CDR3 is 15 amino acids. V gave up 4 bases and J gave up 2 bases, with 16 bases separating them. Germline-derived CDR1 and CDR2 are SGHRS and YFSETQ. This CDR3 reads CASSLGVGTPYEQYF. The CDR3 DNA reads TGCGCCAGCAGCCTAGGGGTCGGGACACCCTACGAGCAGTACTTC.

The rearrangement uses TRBV5-1 and TRBJ2-3; no clear D. Trimming stripped 0 bases from V and 0 bases from J, with 8 bases between. CDR1 SGHRS and CDR2 YFSETQ come from the germline V gene. The CDR3 spans 15 residues. CDR3 residues: CASSLVSTSTDTQYF. CDR3 sequence (DNA): TGCGCCAGCAGCTTGGTCTCAACTAGCACAGATACGCAGTATTTT.

J is TRBJ2-5 and V is TRBV30, with unresolved D. The V gene's germline CDR1 is GTSNPN and CDR2 SVGIG (reference sequence). This CDR3 contains 13 residues. V gave up 5 bases and J gave up 5 bases, with 15 bases separating them. CDR3 amino acids: CAWHGGSWETQYF. In nucleotides, the CDR3 is TGTGCCTGGCACGGCGGTTCTTGGGAGACCCAGTACTTC.

The genes are TRBV5-1 and TRBJ2-1; either TRBD1 or TRBD2 may supply D (5 bases each). CDR1 and CDR2 (germline): SGHRS, YFSETQ. This CDR3 spans 15 amino acids. Deletions cut 4 bases from V and 8 bases from J, with 19 bases between. The CDR3 DNA is TGCGCCAGCAGCCTGGGACCCGTCTGGGCTCATGAGCAGTTCTTC. This codes for CASSLGPVWAHEQFF. The whole variable domain, remainder taken from reference TRBV5-1 and TRBJ2-1, is KAGVTQTPRYLIKTRGQQVTLSCSPISGHRSVSWYQQTPGQGLQFLFEYFSETQRNKGNFPGRFSGRQFSNSRSEMNVSTLELGDSALYLCASSLGPVWAHEQFFGPGTRLTVL.

The J gene is TRBJ2-1, the V gene TRBV7-3; 11 bases match TRBD2. V lost 1 base and J lost 10; bases outside the gene matches: 6. The CDR3 runs to 15 residues. Germline-derived CDR1 and CDR2 are SGHTA and FQGTGA. The CDR3 loop reads CASSLRLAGSGEQFF. In nucleotides, the CDR3 is TGTGCCAGCAGCTTAAGACTAGCGGGGAGCGGGGAGCAGTTCTTC.

The chain is built from TRBV7-3 and TRBJ1-3; TRBD1 might be the D (5 bases). In germline, CDR1 is SGHTA, CDR2 FQGTGA. The CDR3 sequence is 16 residues long. V dropped 5 bases and J dropped 4 bases, with 18 bases sitting between them. CDR3 DNA: TGTGCCAGCAGCCTACCTGGCCAGGGTGCCGGAAACACCATATATTTT. This gives the protein CASSLPGQGAGNTIYF.

The chain couples TRBV2 to TRBJ2-7; tentatively, D is TRBD2 (7 bases). This CDR3 has 15 amino acids. Per the germline V gene, CDR1 is SNHLY and CDR2 is FYNNEI. Between the trimmed V and J ends, which lost 2 bases and 3 bases, there was a span of 14 bases. CDR3 DNA: TGTGCCAGCAGTGAAATGGGGGGGCGCAACTACGAGCAGTACTTC. Encoded protein: CASSEMGGRNYEQYF.

The chain is built from TRBV10-3 and TRBJ1-1; tentatively, D is TRBD1 (6 bases). From germline, CDR1 is ENHRY and CDR2 SYGVKD. V lost 9 bases, J lost 0 bases, and 14 bases lay in between. This CDR3 has 14 residues. In nucleotides, the CDR3 is TGTGCCATTTCACGGGACAACATGAACACTGAAGCTTTCTTT. Translating gives CAISRDNMNTEAFF.

V is TRBV5-5 and J is TRBJ2-5; the match to TRBD1 covers 8 bases. The germline V gene encodes CDR1 SGHKS and CDR2 YYEKEE (reference sequence). The CDR3 contains 17 residues. Trimming removed 0 bases from V and 2 bases from J; junction bases left unmatched: 9. CDR3 DNA sequence: TGTGCCAGCAGCTTGGGGCAGGACAGGGTGCGGCAAGAGACCCAGTACTTC. It specifies CASSLGQDRVRQETQYF.

This clone was detected only once. The chain combines TRBV25-1 with TRBJ2-3, with 12 bases fitting TRBD2. The CDR3 runs to 14 residues. Germline V lookup: CDR1 MGHDK, CDR2 SYGVNS. V shed 6 bases, J shed 8 bases, and the junction held 6 bases outside the gene matches. DNA for the CDR3: TGTGCCAGCAGGCTAGCGGGGGGGAAGGGTACGCAGTATTTT. Encoded protein: CASRLAGGKGTQYF. The whole variable domain, filled in from reference TRBV25-1 and TRBJ2-3, reads EADIYQTPRYLVIGTGKKITLECSQTMGHDKMYWYQQDPGMELHLIHYSYGVNSTEKGDLSSESTVSRIRTEHFPLTLESARPSHTSQYLCASRLAGGKGTQYFGPGTRLTVL.

The rearrangement uses TRBV2 and TRBJ2-5, with 8 bases that match TRBD2. J was trimmed by 3 bases and V by 5 bases; bases with no gene match: 8. The CDR3 has 15 amino acids. Germline V gives CDR1 SNHLY, CDR2 FYNNEI. The chain's CDR3 is CASSISGGYEETQYF. CDR3 bases: TGTGCCAGCAGTATCAGCGGGGGTTATGAAGAGACCCAGTACTTC.

This chain connects TRBV5-4 to TRBJ2-3; 15 nucleotides agree with TRBD2. Germline V gene lookup returns CDR1 SGHNT and CDR2 YYREEE (reference sequence). V lost 3 bases to trimming and J lost 6 bases; unmatched junction nucleotides: 8. This CDR3 is 17 amino acids long. The CDR3 spells CASSSRTSGGAKDTQYF. The CDR3, as DNA: TGTGCCAGCAGCTCAAGGACTAGCGGGGGGGCAAAGGATACGCAGTATTTT.

The chain combines TRBV19 with TRBJ1-1; maybe TRBD1 (5 bases). The CDR3 totals 13 residues. Trimming took 3 bases from V and 8 from J, leaving 13 bases between them. CDR1 is LNHDA and CDR2 is SQIVND in the germline V gene (reference sequence). The CDR3 bases are TGTGCCAGTAGTATGAGGACACAATTAGAAGCTTTCTTT. Its translation is CASSMRTQLEAFF.

The rearrangement joins TRBV6-6 to TRBJ1-4, with a possible D match to TRBD1 (5 bases). Trimming took 6 bases from V and 7 from J, leaving 6 bases between them. The CDR3 is made up of 11 amino acids. Germline CDR1 is MNHNY and CDR2 is SVGAGI (reference sequence). CDR3 residues: CASRRGEKLFF. CDR3 bases: TGTGCCAGCAGAAGGGGTGAAAAACTGTTTTTT.

The chain recombines TRBV7-2 with TRBJ2-7; 11 bases fit TRBD1. The CDR3 loop spans 16 amino acids. V gave up 1 base and J gave up 6 bases; unmatched junction bases: 8. Germline lookup yields CDR1 SGHTA and CDR2 FQGNSA. CDR3 region: CASSLDLRTGGFEQYF. The CDR3, as DNA: TGTGCCAGCAGCTTAGACCTCAGGACAGGGGGCTTCGAGCAGTACTTC.

This clone was seen just once. The chain couples TRBV4-2 to TRBJ1-4; the match to TRBD1 covers 8 bases. CDR1 and CDR2 from the germline V gene are LGHNA and YNFKEQ. J gave up 2 bases and V 2 bases, and 4 bases lay outside the gene matches. This CDR3 has 16 amino acids. The DNA of the CDR3 is TGTGCCAGCAGCCAAAGGACAGGGCTTACTAATGAAAAACTGTTTTTT. This encodes CASSQRTGLTNEKLFF.

The chain links TRBV7-6 to TRBJ1-1, with 8 nucleotides matching TRBD1. This CDR3 has 14 residues. Per germline, CDR1 SGHVS and CDR2 FNYEAQ. V shed 2 bases and J 3 bases; nucleotides not matched to a gene: 2. CDR3: CASSLQGADTEAFF. For the CDR3, the DNA is TGTGCCAGCAGCTTACAGGGGGCTGACACTGAAGCTTTCTTT.

The CDR3 nucleotides read TGTGCCAGCAGTGAAGGACAGGGGGCATCACCCCTCCACTTT. Its translation is CASSEGQGASPLHF. The gene calls are TRBV6-1 and TRBJ1-6; 10 bases map to TRBD1. J was trimmed by 10 bases and V by 1 base; bases with no gene match: 1. CDR1 and CDR2 (germline): MNHNS, SASEGT. The CDR3 runs to 14 residues.

Comment on this clone: The CDR3 does not close with the conserved phenylalanine or tryptophan, likely indicating a read error. The limits of the CDR3 on the DNA are not certain, so only TCRdb's listed CDR3 is given. Here the CDR3 reads CASSSKTGFN. The chain couples TRBV7-6 to TRBJ1-2; the table calls TRBD1, which could not be checked here. 10 amino acids form the CDR3, both terminal residues included. The V gene's germline CDR1 is SGHVS and CDR2 FNYEAQ.

This chain connects TRBV9 to TRBJ2-5; D unclear. This CDR3 spans 13 amino acids. Per germline, CDR1 SGDLS and CDR2 YYNGEE. Trimming pared 4 bases from V and 5 bases from J, leaving 12 bases between. CDR3 sequence (DNA): TGTGCCAGCAGCCGCGACGGGTGGGAGACCCAGTACTTC. Its translation: CASSRDGWETQYF.

The chain combines TRBV6-1 with TRBJ1-3; D ambiguous. CDR3 size: 16 residues. CDR1 and CDR2 from the germline V gene are MNHNS and SASEGT. The germline V and J ends were trimmed by 1 base and 0 bases, with 10 bases remaining between them. CDR3 sequence (DNA): TGTGCCAGCAGTGAAGTAGTAATTAGCTCTGGAAACACCATATATTTT. It yields the protein CASSEVVISSGNTIYF.

This chain uses TRBV27 with TRBJ1-1; D gene ambiguous. The CDR3 is 14 residues long. CDR1 and CDR2 from the germline V gene are MNHEY and SMNVEV (reference sequence). V lost 3 bases and J 3 bases, leaving 11 bases between the germline ends. CDR3 loop: CASSFLSPDTEAFF. The CDR3 DNA follows: TGTGCCAGCAGTTTTCTGTCTCCGGACACTGAAGCTTTCTTT.

The CDR3 DNA is TGTGCCAGCAGTTACGACACTTCAAGCTCTGGAAACACCATATATTTT. It codes for CASSYDTSSSGNTIYF. This chain uses TRBV6-5 with TRBJ1-3; D is unclear. The CDR3 is 16 residues long. The ends were cut back, 2 bases at V and 0 bases at J, with 11 bases in the middle. Germline V gene data show CDR1 as MNHEY and CDR2 as SVGAGI.

The chain uses TRBV18 and TRBJ2-4; 11 nucleotides match TRBD1. Germline values: CDR1 KGHSH, CDR2 LQKENI. This CDR3 comprises 16 residues. Trimming cost V 4 bases and J 1 base; bases outside gene matches: 3. CDR3 DNA: TGTGCCAGCTCACACGGACAGGGGGCGGCCAAAAACATTCAGTACTTC. Protein: CASSHGQGAAKNIQYF.

V usage is TRBV5-1 and J usage is TRBJ1-1; no definite D call. CDR1 SGHRS and CDR2 YFSETQ come from the germline V gene. The CDR3 consists of 13 residues. The V end lost 0 bases, the J end lost 6 bases, and 9 bases lay between the germline ends. The CDR3 sequence: CASSLASTAEAFF. The CDR3 DNA sequence: TGCGCCAGCAGCTTGGCGTCAACGGCTGAAGCTTTCTTT.

For this clone: Other DNA sequences from this sample encode an identical CDR3 as well. The chain uses TRBV5-1 and TRBJ1-1, with unresolved D. V was cut by 1 base and J by 1 base, with 5 bases left in between. The CDR3 has 13 amino acids. Germline V lookup: CDR1 SGHRS, CDR2 YFSETQ. CDR3 in DNA: TGCGCCAGCAGCTTGACGGGGAACACTGAAGCTTTCTTT. This sequence encodes CASSLTGNTEAFF.

The table lists this clone with a count of one. The gene calls are TRBV4-1 and TRBJ2-2, with D tentatively TRBD2 (6 bases). CDR1 and CDR2 from the germline V gene are MGHRA and YSYEKL. Between the trimmed V and J ends, which lost 3 bases and 5 bases, there was a span of 16 bases. This CDR3 has 16 residues. CDR3 in amino acids: CASSHDTGGRTGELFF. The CDR3 DNA follows: TGCGCCAGCAGCCACGATACCGGGGGAAGGACCGGGGAGCTGTTTTTT.